The 12 T cell receptor beta chains in this list originate from one sample, sequenced in a study of T cells in Graves' hyperthyroidism and ophthalmopathy. Amplification targeted TCR beta CDR3 regions from RNA transcripts. A set of HTBI primers served as the primers for a first-round RT-PCR of the TCR CDR3. TCRdb passed the multiplex PCR reads through MiXCR, listing each CDR3 protein once. The sample lists fewer than 750,000 distinct CDR3 sequences; approximately 44% were seen once. Material: peripheral blood or thyroid tissue (not recorded which). All receptors come from a woman younger than 30 with Graves' hyperthyroidism.

This clonotype was counted many times. This chain links TRBV7-2 with TRBJ1-1; D is undetermined. Germline V gene data show CDR1 as SGHTA and CDR2 as FQGNSA. Between the trimmed V and J ends, which lost 2 bases and 0 bases, there was a span of 10 bases. The CDR3 runs 15 residues. The CDR3 DNA reads as TGTGCCAGCAGCTTATGGGCCAAGTTGAACACTGAAGCTTTCTTT. Translating gives CASSLWAKLNTEAFF.

The chain employs TRBV15 and TRBJ2-2, with no clear D. Germline CDR1 and CDR2: LNHNV and YYDKDF (reference sequence). The ends were cut back, 9 bases at V and 1 base at J, with 12 bases in the middle. The CDR3 is 14 residues long. In DNA form, the CDR3 reads TGTGCCACGAGCTCTGACATGAACACCGGGGAGCTGTTTTTT. Residues: CATSSDMNTGELFF.

The V call is TRBV12-3 or TRBV12-4, the J call TRBJ1-2; TRBD1 is a possible D gene (5 bases). The CDR3 has 16 residues. V was clipped by 6 bases and J by 5 bases, with 22 bases between them. CDR3 DNA: TGTGCCAGCAGCGCCGGGACTAACAGCAGGGAATATGGCTACACCTTC. Translated: CASSAGTNSREYGYTF.

This clonotype was seen repeatedly, ten times or more. The chain recombines TRBV12-3 or TRBV12-4 with TRBJ1-3; perhaps TRBD1 as D (6 bases). Trimming cost V 2 bases and J 0 bases, with 11 bases left between them. There are 16 residues in the CDR3. The CDR3: CASSLWQGPSGNTIYF. Written as DNA, the CDR3 is TGTGCCAGCAGTTTATGGCAGGGGCCCTCTGGAAACACCATATATTTT.

This chain joins TRBV12-3 or TRBV12-4 and TRBJ2-1, with TRBD2 identical over 7 bases. This CDR3 has 13 residues. The DNA for the CDR3 is TGTGTGGCGGGGGACTACAGCTACAATGAGCAGTTCTTC. Amino acid sequence: CVAGDYSYNEQFF.

This clonotype was counted ten times or more. The chain links TRBV19 to TRBJ1-2; 7 bases match TRBD1. This CDR3 spans 14 amino acids. In germline, CDR1 is LNHDA, CDR2 SQIVND (reference sequence). Unmatched junction bases numbered 8, after V lost 6 bases and J lost 4 bases. CDR3 sequence reads: CASSPQGGVYGYTF. CDR3 coding DNA: TGTGCCAGTAGCCCGCAGGGGGGTGTCTATGGCTACACCTTC.

This rearrangement joins TRBV2 to TRBJ2-3; TRBD1 matches at 10 bases. V trimming: 6 bases; J trimming: 2 bases; junction bases outside the gene matches: 8. This CDR3 comprises 16 residues. Germline CDR1 and CDR2: SNHLY and FYNNEI. CDR3 nucleotide sequence: TGTGCCAGCAGAGCTGGGACAGGGGTTAACACAGATACGCAGTATTTT. It translates to CASRAGTGVNTDTQYF.

Comments on this clonotype: At one end, the junction sequence differs from germline, possibly due to a read error. This sequence joins TRBV7-9 and TRBJ2-4, with D perhaps matching TRBD2 (6 bases). Germline V lookup: CDR1 SEHNR, CDR2 FQNEAQ (reference sequence). The CDR3 length is 12 residues. Here the CDR3 DNA reads TGTGCCAGCAGCTTAGGGCTAGCGCCCTCCACATTC. Amino acid sequence: CASSLGLAPSTF.

In regard to this clonotype: This may come from a read error, since a much larger clone is one base off. This sequence joins TRBV6-5 and TRBJ2-7, with D perhaps TRBD1 or TRBD2 (5 bases each). CDR3 length: 10 amino acids. V was pared by 2 bases and J by 9 bases, with 5 bases between. The germline V gene has CDR1 MNHEY and CDR2 SVGAGI. The CDR3 sequence is CASSYGGQYF. The CDR3 DNA sequence: TGTGCCAGCAGTTACGGGGGGCAGTACTTC.

This clonotype was picked up many times. The J gene is TRBJ1-1, the V gene TRBV5-1; possibly TRBD1 for D (5 bases). The CDR3 has 15 residues. Deletions cut 4 bases from V and 4 bases from J, with 17 bases between. Germline loops: CDR1 SGHRS, CDR2 YFSETQ. The CDR3 coding sequence is TGCGCCAGCAGCCCCTTAGGGGCAGCTTCCACTGAAGCTTTCTTT. Its translation is CASSPLGAASTEAFF.

This clonotype was counted many times. J is TRBJ2-7 and V is TRBV20-1; 8 bases are shared with TRBD1. The CDR3 is 14 residues long. The germline CDR1 and CDR2 sequences are DFQATT and SNEGSKA (reference sequence). V lost 3 bases, J lost 6 bases, and 10 bases stayed unmatched. The CDR3 sequence: CSASPSGTGPEQYF. CDR3 DNA: TGCAGTGCTAGCCCCTCCGGGACAGGCCCCGAGCAGTACTTC.

This clonotype was observed many times. The V call is TRBV2, the J call TRBJ1-6, with 12 positions matching TRBD1. The CDR3 runs 16 residues. J lost 10 bases, V lost 5 bases, and 9 bases had no gene match. Germline V lookup: CDR1 SNHLY, CDR2 FYNNEI. In DNA, the CDR3 is TGTGCCAGCAGTCTACGAGGGGACAGGGGGCAGTCACCCCTCCACTTT. This encodes CASSLRGDRGQSPLHF.